These 11 T cell receptor beta chains came from one sample sequenced in a study of CD8+ T cells in alopecia areata. RNA was isolated and reverse transcribed to cDNA, the sequencing template. TCRdb keeps only in-frame clones here, not all; method: immunoSEQ multiplex PCR. The sample holds 120,000 or so clones, around 50% seen once. Source material: NKG2D-low CD8+ T cells sorted from blood. These receptors were taken from a human donor with alopecia areata.

V usage is TRBV27 and J usage is TRBJ2-5; D remains unclear. CDR3 length equals 11 residues. V dropped 8 bases and J dropped 4 bases, with 8 bases sitting between them. Germline values: CDR1 MNHEY, CDR2 SMNVEV (reference sequence). CDR3 loop: CASGPSETQYF. The CDR3 bases are TGTGCCAGCGGACCTTCAGAGACCCAGTACTTC.

J is TRBJ2-1 and V is TRBV30; 8 bases are a match to TRBD2. This CDR3 has 15 amino acids. Trimming at V came to 2 bases and at J to 3 bases, leaving 6 bases not matched to a gene. Germline CDR1 is GTSNPN and CDR2 is SVGIG (reference sequence). The CDR3 nucleotides are TGTGCCTGGAGTCCCCCAGCGGGGGTCTACAATGAGCAGTTCTTC. Translating gives CAWSPPAGVYNEQFF.

The chain recombines TRBV29-1 with TRBJ1-1; D gene unclear. From germline, CDR1 is SQVTM and CDR2 ANQGSEA. CDR3 length equals 11 residues. In DNA, the CDR3 is TGCACACACGTAGAGAACACTGAAGCTTTCTTT. This gives the protein CTHVENTEAFF.

V gene TRBV6-6 combines with J gene TRBJ2-7, with no clear D. V gave up 2 bases and J gave up 1 base, with 9 bases separating them. There are 14 residues in the CDR3. Germline V gives CDR1 MNHNY, CDR2 SVGAGI (reference sequence). The chain's CDR3 is CASSYGDSSYEQYF. In DNA form, the CDR3 reads TGTGCCAGCAGTTACGGAGACTCGTCCTACGAGCAGTACTTC.

This chain connects TRBV30 to TRBJ1-2; possibly TRBD1 for D (6 bases). With 2 bases removed from V and 6 bases from J, the gap between germline ends came to 19 bases. Germline V gene sequence: CDR1 GTSNPN, CDR2 SVGIG (reference sequence). CDR3 size: 15 residues. The CDR3 region has the DNA TGTGCCTGGAGTTCGACCCGTGAGGGGGTCGATGGCTACACCTTC. Its translation: CAWSSTREGVDGYTF.

J is TRBJ2-5 and V is TRBV5-1; D is undetermined. The CDR3 is made up of 13 amino acids. CDR1 and CDR2 (germline): SGHRS, YFSETQ. V dropped 0 bases and J dropped 5 bases, with 8 bases sitting between them. CDR3 DNA: TGCGCCAGCAGCTTGGAAGGATGGGAGACCCAGTACTTC. Translated, it gives CASSLEGWETQYF.

The chain employs TRBV29-1 and TRBJ2-7, with D possibly being TRBD2 (5 bases). The germline V gene encodes CDR1 SQVTM and CDR2 ANQGSEA. Deletions cut 6 bases from V and 3 bases from J, with 15 bases between. This CDR3 region has 13 residues. The CDR3 nucleotides read TGCAGCGTACGTTTCGGCGGAGGCTACGAGCAGTACTTC. Protein product: CSVRFGGGYEQYF.

With regard to this clone: A read error may account for a junction end that differs from germline. The CDR3 reads CAGRDPYGYTF. The CDR3 coding sequence is TGTGCCGGGAGGGACCCTTATGGCTACACCTTC. This chain uses TRBV30 with TRBJ1-2; D may be TRBD1 (5 bases). Germline values: CDR1 GTSNPN, CDR2 SVGIG (reference sequence). This CDR3 spans 11 amino acids.

A few counts support this clone. V gene TRBV29-1 combines with J gene TRBJ2-7, with no clear D. The CDR3 runs 11 residues. Germline CDR1 and CDR2: SQVTM and ANQGSEA. Trimming stripped 3 bases from V and 7 bases from J, with 10 bases between. CDR3: CSVDLMAEQYF. CDR3 coding DNA: TGCAGCGTTGATTTGATGGCGGAGCAGTACTTC.

The chain employs TRBV29-1 and TRBJ1-5; TRBD1 is a possible D gene (5 bases). Looked up from germline, CDR1 is SQVTM and CDR2 is ANQGSEA. There are 15 residues in the CDR3. V lost 3 bases to trimming and J lost 2 bases, with 14 bases between them. The chain's CDR3 is CSVELFPGGNQPQHF. The DNA of the CDR3 is TGCAGCGTTGAGTTGTTCCCGGGGGGCAATCAGCCCCAGCATTTT. The full variable domain, completed using reference TRBV29-1 and TRBJ1-5, is SAVISQKPSRDICQRGTSLTIQCQVDSQVTMMFWYRQQPGQSLTLIATANQGSEATYESGFVIDKFPISRPNLTFSTLTVSNMSPEDSSIYLCSVELFPGGNQPQHFGDGTRLSIL.

This clone turned up a few times. The same CDR3 can be traced to other DNA sequences in this sample. V gene TRBV29-1 combines with J gene TRBJ1-2; D is unclear. CDR3 length: 11 residues. Between the trimmed V and J ends, which lost 3 bases and 7 bases, there was a span of 9 bases. Germline V gene data show CDR1 as SQVTM and CDR2 as ANQGSEA. CDR3 residues: CSVDEGSGYTF. The CDR3 DNA follows: TGCAGCGTTGATGAGGGCTCTGGCTACACCTTC. The whole variable domain, remainder taken from reference TRBV29-1 and TRBJ1-2, is SAVISQKPSRDICQRGTSLTIQCQVDSQVTMMFWYRQQPGQSLTLIATANQGSEATYESGFVIDKFPISRPNLTFSTLTVSNMSPEDSSIYLCSVDEGSGYTFGSGTRLTVV.